The T cell receptor (beta chain) described here comes from a study of blood T cells in healthy people across ages. Per germline, CDR1 MNHEY and CDR2 SVGEGT. The CDR3 is made up of 16 amino acids. Trimming cost V 6 bases and J 5 bases, with 20 bases left between them. This clonotype was observed a few times. Its antigen remains unknown. Study observations and caveats: Both naive CD4+ cell counts and diversity were greater in long-lived donors than in aged donors. Expanded clonotype changes were possibly confounded by unknown donor CMV status.

Primed by a sample-barcoded 5' primer and a J-beta primer mix, a second PCR proceeded for about 6 to 11 cycles. TCRdb redid the calling of the 5' RACE reads with MiXCR, one entry per CDR3 protein. Altogether about 780,000 distinct CDR3 sequences are present, about 42% being singletons, with the ten largest covering around 18%. Peripheral blood samples of 9 to 10 milliliters were drawn from each donor. No fewer than 5.5 micrograms of total RNA were isolated from every sample. This receptor was obtained from a man aged 80 or over in good health. Material for sequencing was blood. This rearrangement joins TRBV6-2 or TRBV6-3 to TRBJ2-1; D is perhaps TRBD1 (6 bases). The CDR3 sequence: CASSRLRDTLDNEQFF. CDR3 DNA: TGTGCCAGCAGCCGACTACGGGACACTCTGGACAATGAGCAGTTCTTC.